This T cell receptor (beta chain) is drawn from a study of regulatory T cells in long-lasting Graves disease. Researchers made TCR beta libraries by using iRepertoire HTBI primers and running Arm-PCR on CDR3 regions. TCRdb reanalysed the multiplex PCR reads using MiXCR and keeps one entry per CDR3 protein. The sample contains roughly 420,000 distinct CDR3 sequences, about 15% of which appear only once. This clonotype was picked up many times. Time point meaning: newly diagnosed GD, antithyroid drugs for less than 3 months. After RNA was extracted from PBMCs, the TCR library was made from it. CDR1 SGHVS and CDR2 FQNEAQ come from the germline V gene. This CDR3 region has 16 residues. Trimming pared 5 bases from V and 0 bases from J, leaving 14 bases between. The sample also formed part of further work on T cells in Graves' hyperthyroidism and ophthalmopathy.

The chain joins TRBV7-8 to TRBJ2-1; D is ambiguous. The origin of this receptor is a woman between 50 and 59 years old with Graves disease. The source was peripheral blood mononuclear cells (PBMCs), collected at new diagnosis, from a patient treated with antithyroid drugs. The CDR3 bases are TGTGCCAGCAGCCGTACTTGGTCGAGCTCCTACAATGAGCAGTTCTTC. It specifies CASSRTWSSSYNEQFF. Supplemented by reference TRBV7-8 and TRBJ2-1, the full variable domain reads GAGVSQSPRYKVAKRGQDVALRCDPISGHVSLFWYQQALGQGPEFLTYFQNEAQLDKSGLPSDRFFAERPEGSVSTLKIQRTQQEDSAVYLCASSRTWSSSYNEQFFGPGTRLTVL.